This TCR beta chain was profiled in a study of human T cells and chemical hapten exposure. Time point described: pre-sensitization, week 0. Treatment noted: therapeutic diphenylcyclopropenone sensitization with weekly scalp DPC. TCRdb called the RACE reads again in MiXCR, with one record for every CDR3 protein. The sample includes approximately 60,000 distinct CDR3 sequences, roughly 10% of them seen just once. This clonotype was detected ten times or more. The CDR3 runs to 18 residues. In germline, CDR1 is SGHTA, CDR2 FQGNSA. V trimming: 0 bases; J trimming: 5 bases; junction bases outside the gene matches: 8.

The rearrangement joins TRBV7-2 to TRBJ2-3; 13 bases fit TRBD2. The sequencing here drew on whole blood, taken in connection with sensitization to the hapten diphenylcyclopropenone (DPC). The receptor was derived from a man aged 40-49 years with alopecia areata. Some clones in this sample may be carry-over from other donors' samples. CDR3: CASSLATLAGGPQDTQYF. Written as DNA, the CDR3 is TGTGCCAGCAGCTTAGCCACACTAGCGGGAGGGCCTCAAGATACGCAGTATTTT.